This passage covers 32 T cell receptor beta chains from one sample sequenced in a study of cytomegalovirus exposure and HLA in healthy donors. 60 Vbeta and 13 Jbeta primers were used in PCR. Sequencing was performed with immunoSEQ multiplex PCR; in TCRdb, only in-frame clones are kept and a portion is missing. The table lists some 130,000 clones, 65% to 80% of them singletons. The sequencing sample was made of PBMCs. These receptors were collected from a human donor in good health.

V is TRBV5-4 and J is TRBJ2-1, with a weak D call TRBD2 (5 bases). Germline loops: CDR1 SGHNT, CDR2 YYREEE (reference sequence). The V end lost 0 bases, the J end lost 1 base, and 8 bases lay between the germline ends. The CDR3 runs to 15 residues. The CDR3 DNA follows: TGTGCCAGCAGCTTGGTCGGGATTTCCTACAATGAGCAGTTCTTC. Protein sequence: CASSLVGISYNEQFF.

This rearrangement joins TRBV4-1 to TRBJ2-7; no firm D call. CDR3 length: 14 residues. Germline V gene sequence: CDR1 MGHRA, CDR2 YSYEKL. Trimming cost V 0 bases and J 3 bases, with 9 bases left between them. Written as DNA, the CDR3 is TGCGCCAGCAGCCAAGATAAGCTCATCTACGAGCAGTACTTC. Translated: CASSQDKLIYEQYF.

This chain uses TRBV19 with TRBJ2-2; 8 bases fit TRBD2. Germline trimming cut 6 bases from V and 3 bases from J; bases unmatched to any gene: 3. Per germline, CDR1 LNHDA and CDR2 SQIVND (reference sequence). This CDR3 is built from 14 residues. The CDR3 DNA is TGTGCCAGTAGGTTACTAGCGGACACCGGGGAGCTGTTTTTT. Its translation is CASRLLADTGELFF. The variable domain in full, completed from reference TRBV19 and TRBJ2-2, reads DGGITQSPKYLFRKEGQNVTLSCEQNLNHDAMYWYRQDPGQGLRLIYYSQIVNDFQKGDIAEGYSVSREKKESFPLTVTSAQKNPTAFYLCASRLLADTGELFFGEGSRLTVL.

The genes are TRBV27 and TRBJ2-3; 13 bases are shared with TRBD2. Germline V gene sequence: CDR1 MNHEY, CDR2 SMNVEV (reference sequence). V lost 5 bases and J lost 3; bases outside the gene matches: 5. The CDR3 consists of 16 residues. Here the CDR3 reads CASSPGLAGMTDTQYF. CDR3 bases: TGTGCCAGCAGTCCGGGACTAGCGGGAATGACAGATACGCAGTATTTT.

The chain carries TRBV7-9 and TRBJ1-4, with a weak D call TRBD1 (5 bases). Germline CDR1 SEHNR, CDR2 FQNEAQ (reference sequence). V was cut by 5 bases and J by 6 bases, with 16 bases left in between. CDR3 length: 15 amino acids. The CDR3 DNA sequence: TGTGCCAGCAGCAGCCGGACAAGGAGTGATGAAAAACTGTTTTTT. This codes for CASSSRTRSDEKLFF.

This clone has a single count. The CDR3 DNA follows: TGTGCCAGCAGCCAAACCGGGACTAGCGGGACCGCGAACACCGGGGAGCTGTTTTTT. Protein sequence: CASSQTGTSGTANTGELFF. This sequence joins TRBV4-2 and TRBJ2-2; TRBD2 matches 13 bases. After removal of 2 bases from V and 0 bases from J, the junction contained 6 bases not matched to a gene. The germline CDR1 and CDR2 sequences are LGHNA and YNFKEQ. The length of the CDR3 is 19 residues.

The chain carries TRBV5-1 and TRBJ2-2; 7 bases match TRBD1. Unmatched junction bases numbered 5, after V lost 1 base and J lost 2 bases. This CDR3 is built from 16 residues. Germline V CDR1 and CDR2: SGHRS, YFSETQ. Here the CDR3 reads CASSLIGTANTGELFF. The CDR3 DNA sequence: TGCGCCAGCAGCTTGATCGGGACAGCTAACACCGGGGAGCTGTTTTTT.

This clone has just a few counts. CDR3 coding DNA: TGTGCCAGCAGTGAAGACAGGGGGCTGGGCGTTGAAAAACTGTTTTTT. As protein: CASSEDRGLGVEKLFF. This chain links TRBV6-1 with TRBJ1-4; 9 nucleotides align to TRBD1. The CDR3 consists of 16 residues. V lost 1 base to trimming and J lost 7 bases; unmatched junction nucleotides: 7. CDR1 is MNHNS and CDR2 is SASEGT in the germline V gene.

The gene calls are TRBV18 and TRBJ2-4; possibly TRBD1 for D (6 bases). This CDR3 is built from 15 residues. CDR1 is KGHSH, CDR2 LQKENI, per germline. The V gene lost 3 bases and the J gene lost 1 base, with 10 bases spanning the gap. The CDR3 DNA sequence: TGTGCCAGCTCACCCCAGGGGCTGGCCAAAAACATTCAGTACTTC. It yields the protein CASSPQGLAKNIQYF.

This clone showed up just once. The V gene is TRBV11-2, the J gene TRBJ2-1; TRBD2 matches at 13 bases. The germline V gene has CDR1 SGHAT and CDR2 FQNNGV. The CDR3 is 15 amino acids. Unmatched junction bases numbered 4, after V lost 4 bases and J lost 7 bases. In DNA, the CDR3 is TGTGCCAGCAGCTGGACTAGCGGGGGAGGGAATGAGCAGTTCTTC. Protein sequence: CASSWTSGGGNEQFF. Full variable domain (remainder filled in from reference TRBV11-2 and TRBJ2-1): EAGVAQSPRYKIIEKRQSVAFWCNPISGHATLYWYQQILGQGPKLLIQFQNNGVVDDSQLPKDRFSAERLKGVDSTLKIQPAKLEDSAVYLCASSWTSGGGNEQFFGPGTRLTVL.

Note on this clone: Other DNA variants within this sample encode the same CDR3. V and J are TRBV29-1 and TRBJ1-4; D unclear. CDR1 and CDR2 (germline): SQVTM, ANQGSEA. V shed 4 bases and J shed 1 base, with 7 bases lying between them. This CDR3 comprises 13 residues. The CDR3 protein is CSVGGITNEKLFF. Here the CDR3 DNA reads TGCAGCGTTGGAGGGATAACTAATGAAAAACTGTTTTTT. Using reference TRBV29-1 and TRBJ1-4 for the parts outside the CDR3, the full variable domain is SAVISQKPSRDICQRGTSLTIQCQVDSQVTMMFWYRQQPGQSLTLIATANQGSEATYESGFVIDKFPISRPNLTFSTLTVSNMSPEDSSIYLCSVGGITNEKLFFGSGTQLSVL.

This clone was seen once. The V call is TRBV11-2, the J call TRBJ2-5, with 15 bases that match TRBD2. CDR3 size: 18 residues. CDR1 SGHAT and CDR2 FQNNGV come from the germline V gene. The V and J ends lost 5 bases and 5 bases, in that order; junction bases with no gene match: 12. The CDR3 coding sequence is TGTGCCAGCAGCAAAGGGACTAGCGGGAGGCCCCCACAGGAGACCCAGTACTTC. It codes for CASSKGTSGRPPQETQYF. Filled out from reference TRBV11-2 and TRBJ2-5, the complete variable domain reads EAGVAQSPRYKIIEKRQSVAFWCNPISGHATLYWYQQILGQGPKLLIQFQNNGVVDDSQLPKDRFSAERLKGVDSTLKIQPAKLEDSAVYLCASSKGTSGRPPQETQYFGPGTRLLVL.

The rearrangement uses TRBV7-9 and TRBJ1-4; the D gene is possibly TRBD1 (5 bases). Germline assignment: CDR1 SEHNR and CDR2 FQNEAQ (reference sequence). CDR3 length: 17 amino acids. V was cut by 1 base and J by 1 base, with 13 bases left in between. The CDR3 reads CASSLGSWGGTNEKLFF. The DNA of the CDR3 is TGTGCCAGCAGCTTAGGGTCGTGGGGCGGAACTAATGAAAAACTGTTTTTT. Looking up the rest from reference TRBV7-9 and TRBJ1-4 gives the full variable domain: DTGVSQNPRHKITKRGQNVTFRCDPISEHNRLYWYRQTLGQGPEFLTYFQNEAQLEKSRLLSDRFSAERPKGSFSTLEIQRTEQGDSAMYLCASSLGSWGGTNEKLFFGSGTQLSVL.

At least ten counts were recorded for this clone. The V gene is TRBV4-1, the J gene TRBJ2-3; 7 nucleotides align to TRBD2. The germline CDR1 and CDR2 sequences are MGHRA and YSYEKL. Losses at the gene ends were 5 bases for V and 0 bases for J; bases not matched to a gene: 8. This CDR3 comprises 16 residues. CDR3 loop: CASSTQSGVSTDTQYF. As DNA, the CDR3 is TGCGCCAGCAGCACTCAAAGCGGGGTTAGCACAGATACGCAGTATTTT.

This rearrangement joins TRBV5-8 to TRBJ2-7; D may be TRBD1 (5 bases). The germline gives CDR1 SGHTS, CDR2 YDEGEE. The CDR3 runs 15 residues. V was clipped by 0 bases and J by 5 bases, with 15 bases between them. The CDR3 loop is CASSLVGRGSDEQYF. The DNA of the CDR3 is TGTGCCAGCAGCTTGGTTGGAAGGGGAAGCGACGAGCAGTACTTC.

This chain connects TRBV2 to TRBJ2-7; D is possibly TRBD1 (5 bases). Germline CDR1 and CDR2: SNHLY and FYNNEI. The CDR3 consists of 12 residues. Trimming took off 8 bases at V and 2 bases at J, with 10 bases between the two ends. The CDR3 loop reads CASGASAYEQYF. DNA of the CDR3: TGTGCCAGCGGGGCGTCTGCCTACGAGCAGTACTTC.

The chain is built from TRBV19 and TRBJ2-7; the D gene is possibly TRBD2 (5 bases). The germline CDR1 and CDR2 sequences are LNHDA and SQIVND (reference sequence). Trimming stripped 0 bases from V and 2 bases from J, with 11 bases between. The CDR3 runs to 15 residues. The CDR3 region is CASSIDREPAYEQYF. The CDR3 coding sequence is TGTGCCAGTAGTATAGATCGGGAACCTGCCTACGAGCAGTACTTC.

The chain employs TRBV5-1 and TRBJ2-1; a possible D gene is TRBD2 (5 bases). From germline, CDR1 is SGHRS and CDR2 YFSETQ. Trimming took off 0 bases at V and 7 bases at J, with 17 bases between the two ends. CDR3 length equals 16 residues. CDR3 sequence: CASSLASGGGVNEQFF. In DNA, the CDR3 is TGCGCCAGCAGCTTGGCCTCTGGAGGTGGCGTGAATGAGCAGTTCTTC.

This sequence joins TRBV5-6 and TRBJ2-5; 8 bases match TRBD1. The CDR3 contains 15 residues. V lost 3 bases, J lost 4 bases, and 8 bases stayed unmatched. Germline lookup yields CDR1 SGHDT and CDR2 YYEEEE. The DNA for the CDR3 is TGTGCCAGCAGCTGGTGGACAGGGACGGGAGAGACCCAGTACTTC. This codes for CASSWWTGTGETQYF.

J is TRBJ2-7 and V is TRBV6-1, with TRBD1 identical over 9 bases. This CDR3 has 18 amino acids. The J segment lost 2 bases and the V segment lost 6 bases, leaving 17 bases of the junction unmatched. CDR1 and CDR2 (germline): MNHNS, SASEGT. The CDR3: CASREPGQGSGLPYEQYF. CDR3 DNA sequence: TGTGCCAGCAGGGAACCGGGACAGGGAAGTGGTCTACCCTACGAGCAGTACTTC.

This chain connects TRBV4-1 to TRBJ1-3; D perhaps matches TRBD1 (6 bases). Germline V gene lookup returns CDR1 MGHRA and CDR2 YSYEKL. The CDR3 is 16 amino acids. Trimming removed 2 bases at V and 5 bases at J, with 16 bases between. CDR3 residues: CASSQPGQVLRNTIYF. CDR3 DNA: TGCGCCAGCAGCCAACCGGGACAAGTTCTTAGAAACACCATATATTTT.

The chain joins TRBV7-2 to TRBJ2-3; 10 positions match TRBD2. The length of the CDR3 is 17 residues. The V gene's germline CDR1 is SGHTA and CDR2 FQGNSA. J lost 2 bases, V lost 2 bases, and 7 bases had no gene match. The CDR3 DNA reads TGTGCCAGCAGCTTACCCGGACTAGCGGTTATCACAGATACGCAGTATTTT. It is translated as CASSLPGLAVITDTQYF.

In this sample, this clone turned up once. This chain connects TRBV5-1 to TRBJ2-3, with D unresolved. Germline values: CDR1 SGHRS, CDR2 YFSETQ. The CDR3 has 16 residues. Trimming took off 4 bases at V and 2 bases at J, with 17 bases between the two ends. Here the CDR3 reads CASSLDPDWNTDTQYF. Here the CDR3 DNA reads TGCGCCAGCAGCCTAGATCCAGACTGGAACACAGATACGCAGTATTTT.

The chain carries TRBV7-3 and TRBJ2-5; 7 nucleotides agree with TRBD1. The ends lost 4 bases at V and 2 bases at J; junction bases unmatched: 19. Germline CDR1 is SGHTA and CDR2 is FQGTGA. CDR3 length equals 19 residues. The CDR3 DNA sequence: TGTGCCAGCAGCTCTAAAGGGACAGCCTTCACGACGGTTCAAGAGACCCAGTACTTC. This encodes CASSSKGTAFTTVQETQYF.

This clone has more than one count but fewer than ten. This chain joins TRBV5-1 and TRBJ2-5, with TRBD2 matching over 8 bases. The J call may be mistaken, given a closer DNA end match to TRBJ2-7. CDR3 length equals 14 residues. Per germline, CDR1 SGHRS and CDR2 YFSETQ. CDR3 loop: CASSLRPGGDEQYF. The CDR3 region has the DNA TGCGCCAGCAGCTTGCGGCCGGGAGGGGACGAGCAGTACTTC.

This chain joins TRBV4-1 and TRBJ2-1; D might be TRBD2 (6 bases). The CDR3 runs to 14 residues. V dropped 4 bases and J dropped 6 bases, with 13 bases sitting between them. CDR1 and CDR2 from the germline V gene are MGHRA and YSYEKL. This chain's CDR3 is CASSRLGGVNEQFF. The CDR3 DNA reads TGCGCCAGCAGCCGGCTTGGCGGGGTCAATGAGCAGTTCTTC.

This chain links TRBV28 with TRBJ2-7; 9 nucleotides line up with TRBD2. CDR1 is MDHEN, CDR2 SYDVKM, per germline. V dropped 7 bases and J dropped 3; count of bases not matched to a gene: 13. The CDR3 extends over 16 amino acids. The CDR3 coding sequence is TGTGCCAGCACCGACCCGGGGACTAGCAGAAACTACGAGCAGTACTTC. It encodes CASTDPGTSRNYEQYF.

The chain joins TRBV5-8 to TRBJ1-1; 7 bases are a match to TRBD1. The junction had 13 bases not matched to a gene; V was cut back by 4 bases and J by 7 bases. The CDR3 consists of 15 residues. Germline-derived CDR1 and CDR2 are SGHTS and YDEGEE. CDR3 in DNA: TGTGCCAGCAGCCAACTCTCACAGGGGTCTGGTGAAGCTTTCTTT. It yields the protein CASSQLSQGSGEAFF.

The DNA for the CDR3 is TGTGCCAGCAGTGAAGCAGGGGGTTCCTACAATGAGCAGTTCTTC. Translated, it gives CASSEAGGSYNEQFF. The chain joins TRBV2 to TRBJ2-1; weak D call: TRBD1 (6 bases). The CDR3 sequence is 15 residues long. Germline lookup yields CDR1 SNHLY and CDR2 FYNNEI. Trimming left V 0 bases short and J 1 base short, with 7 bases between.

The V and J genes are TRBV7-9 and TRBJ1-6, with 9 bases fitting TRBD1. There are 15 residues in the CDR3. After removal of 3 bases from V and 9 bases from J, the junction contained 6 bases not matched to a gene. Germline V gene sequence: CDR1 SEHNR, CDR2 FQNEAQ (reference sequence). The CDR3 loop reads CASSFGTGRGSPLHF. DNA of the CDR3: TGTGCCAGCAGCTTTGGGACAGGGCGTGGTTCACCCCTCCACTTT.

The chain combines TRBV28 with TRBJ1-1; D remains unclear. V was cut by 3 bases and J by 1 base, with 6 bases left in between. CDR3 length: 13 residues. Germline V gives CDR1 MDHEN, CDR2 SYDVKM. The CDR3 nucleotides are TGTGCCAGCAGTTTCCCGGGGAACACTGAAGCTTTCTTT. This codes for CASSFPGNTEAFF. The full variable domain, with the rest looked up from reference TRBV28 and TRBJ1-1, is DVKVTQSSRYLVKRTGEKVFLECVQDMDHENMFWYRQDPGLGLRLIYFSYDVKMKEKGDIPEGYSVSREKKERFSLILESASTNQTSMYLCASSFPGNTEAFFGQGTRLTVV.

This CDR3 reads CASSLAGGLDTGELFF. The CDR3 DNA is TGTGCCAGCAGCTTAGCGGGAGGGCTGGACACCGGGGAGCTGTTTTTT. The chain carries TRBV7-2 and TRBJ2-2, with TRBD2 identical over 7 bases. CDR3 length: 16 amino acids. Germline CDR1 is SGHTA and CDR2 is FQGNSA. Trimming took 0 bases from V and 3 from J; bases not matched to a gene: 4.